This T cell receptor (beta chain) stems from a study of OX40 agonist ivuxolimab in advanced cancers. Looking at the study overall: Patients in the trial were receiving intravenous ivuxolimab every 2 weeks, at doses of 0.01 to 10 mg/kg. Enrolled patients in dose escalation had cancers that were hepatocellular carcinoma, melanoma, renal cell or head and neck cancer.

In the case of this clone: Antigen: not known.

Study observations and caveats: CD4+ and CD8+ T cells in blood underwent clonal expansion by week 6 at 0.1 to 3.0 mg/kg. The authors did not determine the antigen specificity of the expanded peripheral T cells.

Germline-derived CDR1 and CDR2 are MDHEN and SYDVKM. V was pared by 3 bases and J by 9 bases, with 11 bases between. The CDR3 sequence is 12 residues long. Sequencing was performed with immunoSEQ multiplex PCR; in TCRdb, only in-frame clones are kept and a portion is missing. The sample consists of 35,000 to 45,000 clones, around 87% of them appearing once. The gene calls are TRBV28 and TRBJ2-5; TRBD1 is a possible D gene (6 bases). This TCR was recovered from an adult with an advanced solid tumor such as melanoma, head and neck, liver or kidney cancer. The material sequenced was CD4+ or CD8+ T cells sorted from blood, taken in a trial of the OX40 agonist ivuxolimab. CDR3: CASSFWGRAQYF. The CDR3 coding sequence is TGTGCCAGCAGTTTCTGGGGGCGCGCCCAGTACTTC.